The source of this TCR beta chain is a study of graft-versus-host responses after intestinal transplantation. Study-level background: Each recipient received anti-thymocyte globulin induction, then tacrolimus and steroids for about 3 years.

Turning to this clone: No antigen is known for it.

Here immunoSEQ multiplex PCR was the method, and the copy in TCRdb shows in-frame clones only, minus some. The top ten hold around 0.15% of the sample, which has fewer than 150,000 clones, 85% to 95% seen once. CDR1 SGHNT and CDR2 YYREEE come from the germline V gene (reference sequence). This CDR3 is 16 amino acids long. V lost 0 bases, J lost 1 base, and 13 bases lay in between. General observations from the study: The authors found GvH clones in recipient marrow, some appearing first in ileum or blood.

The genes are TRBV5-4 and TRBJ2-5, with a tentative D call TRBD1 (6 bases). The receptor's source is a human donor who received an intestinal transplant. This material consisted of unstimulated CD4+ T cells sorted from spleen or lymph node cells, taken before intestinal transplant. The CDR3: CASSLEVGTSQETQYF. CDR3 sequence (DNA): TGTGCCAGCAGCTTGGAGGTCGGGACAAGCCAAGAGACCCAGTACTTC.